The clone carrying this T cell receptor (beta chain) was counted only a few times. Unique molecular identifiers were used to barcode this TCRbeta library. TCRdb redid the calling of the PCR reads with MiXCR, one entry per CDR3 protein. Of hundreds of thousands of distinct CDR3 sequences detected, around a third appear once; the ten largest clones hold less than 2.5%. The data belong to a study of T-cell reconstitution after alpha-beta-depleted transplantation in children. The CDR3 totals 12 residues. The germline V gene has CDR1 SEHNR and CDR2 FQNEAQ (reference sequence). With 4 bases removed from V and 8 bases from J, the gap between germline ends came to 9 bases.

The sequence was collected from a human donor who donated a stem cell graft to a child with aplastic anemia. The source material was PBMCs from the stem cell graft donor, sampled from the stem cell graft. The rearrangement joins TRBV7-9 to TRBJ1-3; no clear D. The CDR3, as DNA: TGTGCCAGCAGCTCTGGTGCGGACACCATATATTTT. Translating it yields CASSSGADTIYF.